The source of this TCR beta chain is a study of glioma-infiltrating T cells. Amplification of TCR alpha and beta CDR3 regions from RNA used iRepertoire nested multiplex PCR. TCRdb independently ran MiXCR on the multiplex PCR reads; one entry per CDR3 protein. The repertoire consists of 150,000 to 200,000 distinct CDR3 sequences, with around 40% occurring once and the leading ten covering roughly 5.4%. CDR1 and CDR2 from the germline V gene are LNHDA and SQIVND (reference sequence). The V and J ends lost 6 bases and 4 bases respectively, with 12 bases between them. The CDR3 loop spans 13 amino acids. This receptor was obtained from a human donor with low-grade glioma or glioblastoma, undergoing nonglioma brain surgery, or in good health (not recorded which). This sequence joins TRBV19 and TRBJ2-5; D is possibly TRBD1 or TRBD2 (5 bases each). Sequencing was carried out using glioma tissue, nonneoplastic brain tissue, or PBMCs (not recorded which). CDR3: CASSGTVPETQYF. The CDR3 bases are TGTGCCAGTAGCGGGACGGTCCCAGAGACCCAGTACTTC.